The clone carrying this T cell receptor beta chain was recorded at least ten times. Antigen unknown. TCRdb reanalysed the RACE reads using MiXCR and keeps one entry per CDR3 protein. The repertoire holds 40,000 to 45,000 distinct CDR3 sequences, about 3.7% seen once, with roughly 5.9% in the top ten. The record originates from a study of human T cells and chemical hapten exposure. Regarding the study as a whole: TCRs above 1 in 1000 frequency did not change with DPC sensitization.

Indicated time point: healthy volunteer bleed at 6 weeks. Total RNA was extracted from unfractionated whole blood. In germline, CDR1 is SGHAT, CDR2 FQNNGV. With V trimmed by 3 bases and J by 3 bases, 0 bases remained unmatched. This CDR3 has 13 residues. Sequencing used whole blood. The genes are TRBV11-2 and TRBJ1-1, with 8 bases identical to TRBD1. The receptor was derived from a human donor in good health. Some clones in this sample may be carry-over from other donors' samples. As DNA, the CDR3 is TGTGCCAGCAGCTTGACAGGGGACACTGAAGCTTTCTTT. Amino acids: CASSLTGDTEAFF.